This T cell receptor beta chain was observed in a study of cytomegalovirus exposure and HLA in healthy donors. Regarding the study as a whole: In a later analysis, 16,951 TCR beta sequences were associated with HLA alleles at 0.05 false discovery rate. Most subjects had HLA-A and HLA-B alleles reportedly predicted accurately by TCR beta sequences.

Comment on this clone: Its antigen remains unknown.

Germline V gives CDR1 WSHSY, CDR2 SAAADI. The CDR3 spans 16 residues. The germline V and J ends were trimmed by 2 bases and 1 base, with 9 bases remaining between them. Vbeta (60) and Jbeta (13) primers were used in the PCR. Sequenced by immunoSEQ multiplex PCR; TCRdb stores in-frame clones only, minus some. The sample consists of 140,000 to 150,000 clones, approximately 80% of them appearing once. The chain links TRBV10-2 to TRBJ1-6; D gene unclear. Sample: PBMCs. This sequence originates from a young woman in good health and CMV-seropositive. CDR3 DNA sequence: TGCGCCAGCAGTGAGCCCCCGAGGTCCTATAATTCACCCCTCCACTTT. As protein: CASSEPPRSYNSPLHF.